Following are 14 T cell receptor beta chains from one sample sequenced in a study of T cells in narcolepsy. The method was immunoSEQ multiplex PCR; TCRdb's version includes in-frame clones alone and lacks a portion of them. Here the sample spans 28,000 or so clones, roughly 86% being singletons. What was sequenced was CD45RA- memory CD4+ T cells from PBMCs. The receptors derive from a human donor with narcolepsy.

The genes are TRBV6-5 and TRBJ1-5; TRBD1 is a possible D gene (5 bases). Germline V lookup: CDR1 MNHEY, CDR2 SVGAGI. There are 13 residues in the CDR3. V lost 4 bases and J lost 1, with 5 bases in between. CDR3 protein: CASSWDSNQPQHF. CDR3 DNA sequence: TGTGCCAGCAGTTGGGACAGCAATCAGCCCCAGCATTTT.

This rearrangement joins TRBV9 to TRBJ1-1; D gene unclear. V was trimmed by 0 bases and J by 5 bases, leaving 11 bases between them. This CDR3 contains 14 residues. Germline V gene lookup returns CDR1 SGDLS and CDR2 YYNGEE. The CDR3 DNA is TGTGCCAGCAGCGTAGGTGGGCAGCCGACTGAAGCTTTCTTT. It encodes CASSVGGQPTEAFF.

The V call is TRBV7-6, the J call TRBJ1-1; D not resolved. The CDR3 sequence is 13 residues long. V lost 2 bases, J lost 4 bases, and 8 bases lay in between. The germline V gene has CDR1 SGHVS and CDR2 FNYEAQ. CDR3 loop: CASSLMAGTEAFF. In DNA form, the CDR3 reads TGTGCCAGCAGCTTAATGGCGGGCACTGAAGCTTTCTTT.

This chain links TRBV7-8 with TRBJ1-3; D gene ambiguous. With 7 bases removed from V and 4 bases from J, the gap between germline ends came to 17 bases. This CDR3 has 15 residues. CDR1 SGHVS and CDR2 FQNEAQ come from the germline V gene. This CDR3 reads CASTLQRAPGNTIYF. Here the CDR3 DNA reads TGTGCCAGCACGCTACAACGGGCGCCCGGAAACACCATATATTTT.

The chain has TRBV11-1 and TRBJ2-5, with 8 bases fitting TRBD2. The length of the CDR3 is 15 residues. V dropped 3 bases and J dropped 3; count of bases not matched to a gene: 6. Germline lookup yields CDR1 SGHAT and CDR2 FQDESV (reference sequence). The CDR3 sequence is CASSFKRGMEETQYF. The CDR3, as DNA: TGTGCCAGCAGCTTCAAGCGGGGGATGGAAGAGACCCAGTACTTC.

The V call is TRBV19, the J call TRBJ1-2, with a weak D call TRBD1 (6 bases). CDR3 length equals 14 residues. V dropped 5 bases and J dropped 4 bases, with 14 bases sitting between them. CDR1 and CDR2 from the germline V gene are LNHDA and SQIVND (reference sequence). CDR3: CASSPGGHTYGYTF. CDR3 bases: TGTGCCAGTAGTCCGGGGGGACATACCTATGGCTACACCTTC.

This chain connects TRBV6-1 to TRBJ2-7, with D tentatively TRBD1 or TRBD2 (8 bases each). There are 13 residues in the CDR3. Trimming shortened V by 2 bases and J by 9 bases, and 14 bases separated the two germline ends. Germline CDR1 reads MNHNS; CDR2 reads SASEGT. The CDR3 bases are TGTGCCAGCAGTGAACAGGGGGCGGGGGGGCAGTACGTC. It yields the protein CASSEQGAGGQYV.

The chain couples TRBV28 to TRBJ1-1; tentatively, D is TRBD1 (6 bases). V lost 3 bases and J 8 bases, leaving 19 bases between the germline ends. The CDR3 length is 15 residues. Germline V gene lookup returns CDR1 MDHEN and CDR2 SYDVKM. The CDR3 reads CASSFIKGGLKEAFF. The DNA of the CDR3 is TGTGCCAGCAGTTTTATAAAAGGGGGGCTGAAGGAAGCTTTCTTT.

The chain joins TRBV4-2 to TRBJ1-5; possibly TRBD1 for D (5 bases). Per germline, CDR1 LGHNA and CDR2 YNFKEQ. The CDR3 consists of 16 residues. Trimming shortened V by 0 bases and J by 0 bases, and 9 bases separated the two germline ends. CDR3 DNA: TGTGCCAGCAGCCAAGAAGGGGTGTATAGCAATCAGCCCCAGCATTTT. Translated, it gives CASSQEGVYSNQPQHF.

V gene TRBV27 combines with J gene TRBJ1-2, with 8 bases fitting TRBD1. V lost 1 base to trimming and J lost 4 bases; unmatched junction nucleotides: 5. This CDR3 has 15 amino acids. Germline lookup yields CDR1 MNHEY and CDR2 SMNVEV (reference sequence). The CDR3 here is CASSLFSQGAYGYTF. The CDR3 DNA sequence: TGTGCCAGCAGTTTATTCTCCCAGGGGGCCTATGGCTACACCTTC.

CDR3 DNA sequence: TGTGCCAGCAGCTTGGCCTCCACAGATACGCAGTATTTT. This codes for CASSLASTDTQYF. The chain recombines TRBV5-4 with TRBJ2-3; D not resolved. Trimming pared 0 bases from V and 2 bases from J, leaving 4 bases between. This CDR3 is built from 13 residues. In germline, CDR1 is SGHNT, CDR2 YYREEE (reference sequence).

The rearrangement uses TRBV5-4 and TRBJ2-2; D may be TRBD1 (5 bases). The germline gives CDR1 SGHNT, CDR2 YYREEE (reference sequence). V was cut by 4 bases and J by 4 bases, with 20 bases left in between. This CDR3 is built from 17 residues. CDR3 residues: CASSPTAAGSSTGELFF. For the CDR3, the DNA is TGTGCCAGCAGCCCCACCGCGGCAGGGTCGAGCACCGGGGAGCTGTTTTTT.

The gene calls are TRBV7-2 and TRBJ1-1; D not certain. V lost 1 base to trimming and J lost 0 bases, with 9 bases between them. CDR1 and CDR2 from the germline V gene are SGHTA and FQGNSA. The CDR3 is 15 residues long. CDR3 in amino acids: CASSLDNSLNTEAFF. The CDR3, as DNA: TGTGCCAGCAGCTTAGATAACAGTTTGAACACTGAAGCTTTCTTT.

The chain recombines TRBV18 with TRBJ2-6; 11 nucleotides align to TRBD2. Losses at the gene ends were 6 bases for V and 2 bases for J; bases not matched to a gene: 3. The V gene's germline CDR1 is KGHSH and CDR2 LQKENI. The CDR3 runs to 16 residues. CDR3 sequence: CASSSLAGAGANVLTF. CDR3 sequence (DNA): TGTGCCAGCTCGTCACTAGCGGGGGCTGGGGCCAACGTCCTGACTTTC.